This T cell receptor (beta chain) was identified in a study of blood T cell repertoires in COVID-19 (dated by TCRdb to 2018 to 2020). Background on the whole study: Samples from collaborators originated in the United States, Italy and Spain and spanned both the acute and convalescent phases of COVID-19. The prospective study material was composed of cDNA or gDNA derived from T cells, B-cell-depleted T cells, or PBMCs. The dataset comprised deeply sampled blood TCRbeta repertoires from subjects exposed to, actively infected with, or recovered from COVID-19. The repertoires were released in a freely available public database intended as a resource for research on the immune response to SARS-CoV-2. Samples were obtained from the ongoing ImmuneRACE study (first 160 participants) and from about 1,300 subjects provided by 6 global collaborators. The sample metadata nearly always contained a de-identified subject ID, COVID-19 status, age in years and sex. Where available, HLA class I and class II types were taken from metadata supplied by the sample provider and were not determined by assay-based typing. The paper as a whole reports these results and caveats: Clinical and demographic metadata were provided uncurated, with the amount varying by source and participant.

One collaborating source in Seattle enrolled patients during active infection and followed them longitudinally through the course of disease. Collaborating institutions collected whole blood in K2EDTA tubes following their own protocols. For TCRbeta analysis, collaborator samples were shipped as frozen whole blood, as isolated PBMCs, or as DNA extracted from either sample type. The CDR3 has 13 amino acids, counting the end cysteine and phenylalanine. Only CDR3 DNA is held: 39 bases, read in frame from base 1. The germline V gene supplies CDR1 SGHTA and CDR2 FQGTGA. V is cut by 1 base and J by 6 bases, and the space between the germline ends is 9 bases. TCRbeta CDR3 regions were amplified from genomic DNA by means of the immunoSEQ Assay, a bias-controlled multiplex PCR. Regarding the original processing steps: Within the assay, amplification of reference gene primers was used to estimate how many nucleated cells each sample contained. To quantify the absolute abundance of each unique TCRbeta CDR3 rearrangement, sequence reads were collapsed and filtered. Productive Simpson clonality was computed per sample as the square root of Simpson's diversity index over productive rearrangements. The source is immuneACCESS, and TCRdb retained only in-frame sequences with V and J called. Part of the clones is not carried over; for the studies checked, unresolved V genes explain less than half of this, and the remainder is unexplained. For V, J and clone size, that table is used; D and trimming come from the DNA. This sample is represented by some 500,000 clones; roughly 89% of them were singletons. The ten largest clones add up to 7.8% of the sample.

On this clone: It lacks a known antigen. Base qualities were left out, and no much larger clone turns up one base away.

The sequence was collected from a woman in her fifties or sixties with COVID-19, enrolled during active disease. What was sequenced was peripheral blood. The chain is assembled from TRBV7-3 and TRBJ1-2, with TRBD1 perhaps the D gene, on 6 matching bases. The CDR3 here reads CASSLRSGDGYTF. The DNA sequence follows: TGTGCCAGCAGCTTAAGGTCAGGGGATGGCTACACCTTC.